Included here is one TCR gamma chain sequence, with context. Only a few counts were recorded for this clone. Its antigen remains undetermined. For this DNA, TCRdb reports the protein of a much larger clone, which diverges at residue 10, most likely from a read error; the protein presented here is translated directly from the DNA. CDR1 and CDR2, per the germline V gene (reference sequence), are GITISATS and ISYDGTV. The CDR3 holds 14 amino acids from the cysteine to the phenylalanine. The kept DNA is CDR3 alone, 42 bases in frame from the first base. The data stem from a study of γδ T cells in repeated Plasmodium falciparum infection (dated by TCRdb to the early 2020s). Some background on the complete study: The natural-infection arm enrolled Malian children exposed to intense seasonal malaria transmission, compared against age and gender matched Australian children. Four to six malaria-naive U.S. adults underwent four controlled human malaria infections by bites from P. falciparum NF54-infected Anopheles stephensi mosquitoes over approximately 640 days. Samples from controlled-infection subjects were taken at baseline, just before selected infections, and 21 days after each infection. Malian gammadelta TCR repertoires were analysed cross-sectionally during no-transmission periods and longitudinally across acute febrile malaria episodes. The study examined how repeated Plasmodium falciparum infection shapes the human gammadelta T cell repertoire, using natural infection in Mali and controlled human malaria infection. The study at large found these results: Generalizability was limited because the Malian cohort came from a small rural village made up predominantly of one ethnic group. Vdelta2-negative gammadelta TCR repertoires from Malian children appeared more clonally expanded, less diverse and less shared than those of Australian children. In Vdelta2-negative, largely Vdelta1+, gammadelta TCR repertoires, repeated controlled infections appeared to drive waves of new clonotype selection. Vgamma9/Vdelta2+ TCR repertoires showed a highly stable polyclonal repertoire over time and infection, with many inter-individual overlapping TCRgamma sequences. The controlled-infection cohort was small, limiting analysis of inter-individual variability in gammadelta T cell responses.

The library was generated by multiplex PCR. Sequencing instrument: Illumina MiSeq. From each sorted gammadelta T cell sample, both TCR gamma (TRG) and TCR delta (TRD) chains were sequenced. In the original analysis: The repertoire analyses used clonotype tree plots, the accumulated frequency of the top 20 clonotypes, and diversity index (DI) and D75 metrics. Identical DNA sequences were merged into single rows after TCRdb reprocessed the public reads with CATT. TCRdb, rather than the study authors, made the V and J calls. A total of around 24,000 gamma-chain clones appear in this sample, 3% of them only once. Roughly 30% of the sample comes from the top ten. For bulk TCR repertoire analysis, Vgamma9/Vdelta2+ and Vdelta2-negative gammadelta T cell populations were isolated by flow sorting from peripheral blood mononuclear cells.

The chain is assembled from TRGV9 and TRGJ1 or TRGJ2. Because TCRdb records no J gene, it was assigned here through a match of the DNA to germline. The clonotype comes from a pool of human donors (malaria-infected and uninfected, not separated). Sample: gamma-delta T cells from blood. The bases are TGTGCCTTGTGGGAGGGCTGTCGTTATGATAAGAAACTCTTT. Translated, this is CALWEGCRYDKKLF.